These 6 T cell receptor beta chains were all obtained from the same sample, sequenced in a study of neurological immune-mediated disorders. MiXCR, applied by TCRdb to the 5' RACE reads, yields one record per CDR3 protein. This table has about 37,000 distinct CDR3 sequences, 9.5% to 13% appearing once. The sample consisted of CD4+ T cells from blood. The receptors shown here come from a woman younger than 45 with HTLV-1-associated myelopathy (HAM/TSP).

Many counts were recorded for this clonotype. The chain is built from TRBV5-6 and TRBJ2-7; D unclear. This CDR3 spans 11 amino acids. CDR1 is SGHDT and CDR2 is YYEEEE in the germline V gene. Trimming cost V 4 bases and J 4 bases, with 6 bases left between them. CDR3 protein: CASSKNYEQYF. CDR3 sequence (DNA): TGTGCCAGCAGCAAGAATTACGAGCAGTACTTC. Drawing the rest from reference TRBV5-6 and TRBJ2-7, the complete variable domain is DAGVTQSPTHLIKTRGQQVTLRCSPKSGHDTVSWYQQALGQGPQFIFQYYEEEERQRGNFPDRFSGHQFPNYSSELNVNALLLGDSALYLCASSKNYEQYFGPGTRLTVT.

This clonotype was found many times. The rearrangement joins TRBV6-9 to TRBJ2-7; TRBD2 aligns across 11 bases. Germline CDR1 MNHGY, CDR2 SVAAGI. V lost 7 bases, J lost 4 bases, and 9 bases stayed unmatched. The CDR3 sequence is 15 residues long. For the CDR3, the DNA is TGTGCCAGCACCGCGATTACTAGCGGGGGATACGAGCAGTACTTC. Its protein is CASTAITSGGYEQYF.

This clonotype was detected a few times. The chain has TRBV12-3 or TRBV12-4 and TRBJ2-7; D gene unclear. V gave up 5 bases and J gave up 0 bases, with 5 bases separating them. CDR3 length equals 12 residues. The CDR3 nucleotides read TGTGCCAGCAGTGAACTCTCCTACGAGCAGTACTTC. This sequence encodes CASSELSYEQYF.

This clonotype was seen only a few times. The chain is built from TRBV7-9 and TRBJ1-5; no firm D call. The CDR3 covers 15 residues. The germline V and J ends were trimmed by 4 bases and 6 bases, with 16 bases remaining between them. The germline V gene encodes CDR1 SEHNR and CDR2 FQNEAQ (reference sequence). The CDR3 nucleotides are TGTGCCAGCAGCTCCGACAACCTGCTGGCTCAGCCCCAGCATTTT. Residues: CASSSDNLLAQPQHF.

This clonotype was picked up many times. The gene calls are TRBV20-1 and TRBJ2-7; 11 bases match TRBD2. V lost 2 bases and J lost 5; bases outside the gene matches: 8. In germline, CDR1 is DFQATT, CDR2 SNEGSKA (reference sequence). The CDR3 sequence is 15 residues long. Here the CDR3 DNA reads TGCAGTGCTAGACAGCTAGCGGGGGGTTCTAACGAGCAGTACTTC. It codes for CSARQLAGGSNEQYF.

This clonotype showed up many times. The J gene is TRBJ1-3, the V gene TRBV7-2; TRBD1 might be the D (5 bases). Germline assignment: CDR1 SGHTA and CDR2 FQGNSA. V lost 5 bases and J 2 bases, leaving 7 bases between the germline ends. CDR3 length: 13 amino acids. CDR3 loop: CASSKGTGNTIYF. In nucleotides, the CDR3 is TGTGCCAGCAGCAAGGGGACTGGAAACACCATATATTTT. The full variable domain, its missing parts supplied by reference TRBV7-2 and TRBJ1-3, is GAGVSQSPSNKVTEKGKDVELRCDPISGHTALYWYRQSLGQGLEFLIYFQGNSAPDKSGLPSDRFSAERTGGSVSTLTIQRTQQEDSAVYLCASSKGTGNTIYFGEGSWLTVV.